This entry features one TCR beta chain sequence. The data stem from a study of blood T cell repertoires in COVID-19. Study-wide background: The United States, Italy and Spain were the sources of the acute and convalescent COVID-19 samples. The analysed material was cDNA or gDNA that came from T cells, B-cell-depleted T cells, or PBMCs.

Recovered participants had two consecutive negative NP/OP PCR tests, healthcare professional clearance, or symptom resolution. Study processing details: Reference gene primer amplification gave nucleated cell count estimates. The protocol was immunoSEQ multiplex PCR, while the TCRdb copy is restricted to in-frame clones and leaves out a portion. Clone size and the V and J calls come from that table; the DNA yielded D and trimming. In the table there are a few hundred thousand clones, approximately 83% of which are singletons. V was pared by 8 bases and J by 10 bases, with 5 bases of the junction left unmatched. The CDR3 loop spans 12 amino acids. Germline V gives CDR1 SEHNR, CDR2 FQNEAQ (reference sequence).

The sequence came from a woman aged 30 to 39 who had recovered from COVID-19. This rearrangement joins TRBV7-9 to TRBJ2-2; 9 bases line up with TRBD2. The sequenced material came from PBMCs or T cells enriched from blood (not recorded which). CDR3 loop: CASASGTEELFF. CDR3 DNA sequence: TGTGCCAGCGCTAGCGGGACGGAGGAGCTGTTTTTT.